This T cell receptor beta chain was sequenced for a study of CD8 T cells in Susac syndrome. Study details: Patients with Susac syndrome were therapy-naive, taking corticosteroids, with some also receiving intravenous immunoglobulin, or taking intravenous immunoglobulin alone at the time their blood was drawn. Whole-study results and caveats: Susac-specific public clones were found in total CD8+ and CD8+ TEMRA repertoires, numbering roughly 15 and five, respectively.

RNA amounts of roughly 0.45 to 1 ug underwent reverse transcription with random hexamers. The authors amplified TCR beta CDR3 across 54 Vbeta and 13 Jbeta using immunoSEQ multiplex PCR. TCRdb analysed the immunoSEQ multiplex PCR reads with MiXCR anew, one entry per CDR3 protein. The sample includes some 120,000 distinct CDR3 sequences, around 94% seen only once; the top ten take around 0.21%. In regard to this clonotype: Its antigen is undetermined.

The CDR3 is made up of 13 amino acids. The germline gives CDR1 GTSNPN, CDR2 SVGIG (reference sequence). Deletions cut 3 bases from V and 7 bases from J, with 13 bases between. Sequencing of TCR beta was undertaken in CD8+ and CD4+ T cells derived from blood. The gene calls are TRBV30 and TRBJ2-1; perhaps TRBD2 as D (7 bases). Sequencing was carried out using CD8+ T cells from PBMCs. This clonotype originated in a human donor with Susac syndrome. In nucleotides, the CDR3 is TGTGCCTGGAGAGGGGGGGAAGGGAATGAGCAGTTCTTC. As protein: CAWRGGEGNEQFF.